The following is a TCR beta chain sequence with its context. This entry belongs to a study of cytotoxic CD8 clonotypes in ibrutinib-treated CLL. Assay used: immunoSEQ multiplex PCR; TCRdb lists only in-frame clones, some missing. The sample shows some 140,000 clones, under 95% of them seen only once. The specimen comprised PBMCs, sampled after 12 months of ibrutinib treatment. The sequence was collected from a human donor with chronic lymphocytic leukemia.

The CDR3 bases are TGTGCCAGCAGCGTAGTTGGGGGGACAGATACGCAGTATTTT. Its protein product is CASSVVGGTDTQYF. The chain combines TRBV9 with TRBJ2-3, with TRBD2 as a possible D gene (6 bases). Between the trimmed V and J ends, which lost 0 bases and 3 bases, there was a span of 8 bases. In germline, CDR1 is SGDLS, CDR2 YYNGEE. The CDR3 runs to 14 residues.